These 20 T cell receptor beta chains originate from one sample sequenced in a study of a mutant IDH1 vaccine in newly diagnosed glioma (dated by TCRdb to the early 2020s). Their antigen targets remain unknown. Library prep was done by the immunoSEQ multiplex PCR assay. The clones in this table, taken by TCRdb from immuneACCESS, are in-frame only. Not every clone is retained; where verified, under half of the shortfall comes from an unresolved V gene, and the cause of the rest is unknown. The sample table records tens of thousands of clones; more than 80% of these occur just once. Together, the top ten hold approximately 0.8% of the sample. The meaning of the sample's time point label: week 23, last vaccination. Each vaccine dose was 300 ug of a 20-mer mutant IDH1 peptide in Montanide, given subcutaneously with topical imiquimod. This specimen was PBMCs, taken from a glioma patient whose treatment included an IDH1 peptide vaccine. The receptor source for this set is a woman aged 50 to 65 with glioma.

This chain uses TRBV4-1 with TRBJ2-7; no clear D. The CDR3 is 14 residues long. CDR1 MGHRA and CDR2 YSYEKL come from the germline V gene. V was clipped by 0 bases and J by 2 bases, with 8 bases between them. Here the CDR3 DNA reads TGCGCCAGCAGCCAAGATCGGCGCCCCTACGAGCAGTACTTC. Its translation is CASSQDRRPYEQYF.

The chain uses TRBV21-1 and TRBJ2-7; no DNA check was done on the table's D call, TRBD2. TRBV21-1 is described as a pseudogene. The CDR3 totals 17 residues. Here the CDR3 DNA reads TGTGCCAGCAGCAAAGGAGGGCAGGACTATGACGAGGACGAGCAGTACTTC. It translates to CASSKGGQDYDEDEQYF.

The chain carries TRBV18 and TRBJ2-1; TRBD2 aligns across 7 bases. The V and J ends lost 1 base and 7 bases, in that order; junction bases with no gene match: 10. Germline V lookup: CDR1 KGHSH, CDR2 LQKENI. The CDR3 loop spans 16 amino acids. The CDR3 DNA reads TGTGCCAGCTCACCACTCAGGCCCCCGCGGGGGAATGAGCAGTTCTTC. Protein product: CASSPLRPPRGNEQFF.

This chain uses TRBV5-1 with TRBJ2-7; D is possibly TRBD2 (5 bases). Per the germline V gene, CDR1 is SGHRS and CDR2 is YFSETQ. The CDR3 sequence is 14 residues long. Trimming removed 4 bases from V and 3 bases from J, with 14 bases in between. Here the CDR3 reads CASSTLDGIYEQYF. CDR3 DNA: TGCGCCAGCAGCACCCTCGACGGGATCTACGAGCAGTACTTC.

In its sample, this clone was seen a few times. V usage is TRBV5-4 and J usage is TRBJ1-1; D ambiguous. V lost 5 bases to trimming and J lost 1 base, with 12 bases between them. The germline V gene encodes CDR1 SGHNT and CDR2 YYREEE (reference sequence). The CDR3 is 14 amino acids. The CDR3 DNA sequence: TGTGCCAGCAGACCCAGAACAGCGAACACTGAAGCTTTCTTT. Protein: CASRPRTANTEAFF.

This chain joins TRBV9 and TRBJ1-5; 7 bases are a match to TRBD1. The CDR3 covers 16 residues. V lost 0 bases, J lost 9 bases, and 12 bases stayed unmatched. The germline V gene encodes CDR1 SGDLS and CDR2 YYNGEE. The CDR3: CASSVGAGGVFWPQHF. In DNA, the CDR3 is TGTGCCAGCAGCGTAGGGGCAGGGGGGGTTTTTTGGCCCCAGCATTTT.

This clone was detected only a few times. The rearrangement uses TRBV19 and TRBJ1-2, with D hard to call. The length of the CDR3 is 13 residues. V was pared by 5 bases and J by 8 bases, with 15 bases between. Germline V gives CDR1 LNHDA, CDR2 SQIVND (reference sequence). CDR3 in DNA: TGTGCCAGTAGTCACCGGGCCCTTGGGGGCTACACCTTC. Translated: CASSHRALGGYTF.

The chain links TRBV19 to TRBJ1-1, with a tentative D call TRBD1 (5 bases). The CDR3 totals 13 residues. Trimming took 5 bases from V and 7 from J, leaving 14 bases between them. The germline V gene encodes CDR1 LNHDA and CDR2 SQIVND (reference sequence). This chain's CDR3 is CASSLGGWGEAFF. The CDR3 region has the DNA TGTGCCAGTAGTTTGGGGGGTTGGGGTGAAGCTTTCTTT.

This clone was seen only a few times. V is TRBV5-4 and J is TRBJ1-1, with D unclear. From germline, CDR1 is SGHNT and CDR2 YYREEE (reference sequence). Trimming shortened V by 0 bases and J by 4 bases, and 4 bases separated the two germline ends. The CDR3 totals 12 residues. The CDR3 reads CASSLEGTEAFF. The CDR3 DNA is TGTGCCAGCAGCTTGGAGGGCACTGAAGCTTTCTTT.

This chain joins TRBV10-1 and TRBJ2-1; 7 bases match TRBD2. The trim removed 3 bases at V and 7 bases at J, leaving 12 bases unmatched. CDR3 length: 16 amino acids. Looked up from germline, CDR1 is WNHNN and CDR2 is SYGVQD (reference sequence). The CDR3 sequence is CASSDSASGPANEQFF. The CDR3, as DNA: TGCGCCAGCAGTGATTCCGCTAGCGGCCCCGCAAATGAGCAGTTCTTC.

V usage is TRBV6-1 and J usage is TRBJ2-7; TRBD2 matches 8 bases. After removal of 5 bases from V and 4 bases from J, the junction contained 10 bases not matched to a gene. The CDR3 length is 15 residues. The germline V gene encodes CDR1 MNHNS and CDR2 SASEGT. The CDR3 nucleotides read TGTGCCAGCAGTACTATAGCGGGACCGCAATACGAGCAGTACTTC. Protein sequence: CASSTIAGPQYEQYF.

This clone has just a few counts. CDR3 sequence reads: CASSPGQGAYGYTF. In DNA, the CDR3 is TGTGCCAGCAGCCCCGGACAGGGTGCCTATGGCTACACCTTC. The chain joins TRBV7-2 to TRBJ1-2; 8 nucleotides match TRBD1. The CDR3 runs 14 residues. J lost 4 bases, V lost 5 bases, and 6 bases had no gene match. Germline lookup yields CDR1 SGHTA and CDR2 FQGNSA.

The gene calls are TRBV27 and TRBJ2-3; tentatively, D is TRBD2 (6 bases). This CDR3 is built from 14 residues. CDR1 is MNHEY, CDR2 SMNVEV, per germline (reference sequence). Trimming took 7 bases from V and 5 from J, leaving 16 bases between them. CDR3 sequence reads: CASNPGGRGDTQYF. The CDR3 nucleotides are TGTGCCAGCAACCCAGGAGGGAGAGGAGATACGCAGTATTTT.

This clone was detected only a few times. The chain has TRBV6-5 and TRBJ1-6; 11 nucleotides align to TRBD1. The germline V gene has CDR1 MNHEY and CDR2 SVGAGI. V was clipped by 0 bases and J by 10 bases; unmatched bases: 5. CDR3 length: 16 residues. The CDR3 bases are TGTGCCAGCAGTTACTCTGGGACAGGGGGAGAATCACCCCTCCACTTT. This sequence encodes CASSYSGTGGESPLHF.

This clone was found a few times. The chain is built from TRBV10-2 and TRBJ1-5, with no clear D. The CDR3 consists of 13 residues. The germline CDR1 and CDR2 sequences are WSHSY and SAAADI. Trimming removed 6 bases from V and 3 bases from J, with 9 bases in between. In nucleotides, the CDR3 is TGCGCCAGCAGCGGGCAGGTCAATCAGCCCCAGCATTTT. This gives the protein CASSGQVNQPQHF.

The chain couples TRBV28 to TRBJ1-1; 8 nucleotides line up with TRBD1. This CDR3 has 16 amino acids. Per germline, CDR1 MDHEN and CDR2 SYDVKM. With V trimmed by 5 bases and J by 0 bases, 8 bases remained unmatched. CDR3 loop: CASSPAGQAVNTEAFF. CDR3 coding DNA: TGTGCCAGCAGTCCGGCGGGACAGGCAGTGAACACTGAAGCTTTCTTT.

The chain is built from TRBV18 and TRBJ1-4; maybe TRBD1 (6 bases). This CDR3 has 15 amino acids. In germline, CDR1 is KGHSH, CDR2 LQKENI. V was clipped by 6 bases and J by 8 bases, with 19 bases between them. The CDR3, as DNA: TGTGCCAGCTCGGCACGCCGGGGGGGGCAAGAAAAACTGTTTTTT. Protein product: CASSARRGGQEKLFF.

The chain employs TRBV6-5 and TRBJ2-1; 10 positions match TRBD1. Unmatched junction bases numbered 7, after V lost 0 bases and J lost 8 bases. The CDR3 loop spans 16 amino acids. Germline V gene data show CDR1 as MNHEY and CDR2 as SVGAGI. Here the CDR3 reads CASSYSMGQGKYEQFF. DNA for the CDR3: TGTGCCAGCAGTTACTCGATGGGACAGGGGAAGTATGAGCAGTTCTTC.

V is TRBV6-5 and J is TRBJ2-7; 9 bases fit TRBD1. Per germline, CDR1 MNHEY and CDR2 SVGAGI. CDR3 size: 14 residues. Trimming cost V 5 bases and J 7 bases; bases outside gene matches: 9. The CDR3 is CASSKRDRVSEQYF. The CDR3 bases are TGTGCCAGCAGTAAACGGGACAGGGTCTCGGAGCAGTACTTC.

The rearrangement joins TRBV4-1 to TRBJ2-7; D call uncertain. Germline CDR1 reads MGHRA; CDR2 reads YSYEKL. The CDR3 length is 11 residues. Trimming shortened V by 1 base and J by 5 bases, and 3 bases separated the two germline ends. CDR3 in amino acids: CASSQGNEQYF. As DNA, the CDR3 is TGCGCCAGCAGCCAAGGGAACGAGCAGTACTTC.